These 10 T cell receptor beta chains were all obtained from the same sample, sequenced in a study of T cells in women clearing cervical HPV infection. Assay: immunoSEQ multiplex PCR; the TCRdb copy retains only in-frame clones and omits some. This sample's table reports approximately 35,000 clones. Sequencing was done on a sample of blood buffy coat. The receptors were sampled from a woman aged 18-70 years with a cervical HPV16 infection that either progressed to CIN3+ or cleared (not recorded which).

The sequenced CDR3 bases are TGTGCCAGCACCGAAGGTTACAATGAG. This codes for CASTEGYNE. The whole CDR3 sequence is CASTEGYNEQFF. The V call is TRBV12-3 or TRBV12-4, the J call TRBJ2-1; no clear D. The read finishes 3 residues shy of the CDR3 end, and the germline J gene is used to complete it. The CDR3 loop spans 12 amino acids. V lost 7 bases and J lost 4, with 8 bases in between.

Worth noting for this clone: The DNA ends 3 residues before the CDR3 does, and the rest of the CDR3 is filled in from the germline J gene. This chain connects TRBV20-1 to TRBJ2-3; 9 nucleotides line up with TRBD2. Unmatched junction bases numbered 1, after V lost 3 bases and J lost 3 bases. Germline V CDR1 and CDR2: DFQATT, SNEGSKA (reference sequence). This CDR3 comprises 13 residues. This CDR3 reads CSARLAGTDTQYF. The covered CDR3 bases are TGCAGTGCTAGGCTAGCGGGGACAGATACG.

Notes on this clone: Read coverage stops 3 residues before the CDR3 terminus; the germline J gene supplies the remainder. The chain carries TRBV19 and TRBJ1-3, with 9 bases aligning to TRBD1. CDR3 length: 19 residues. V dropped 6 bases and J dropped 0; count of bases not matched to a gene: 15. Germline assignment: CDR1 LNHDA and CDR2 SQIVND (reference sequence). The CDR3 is CASRRRSTGQGTSGNTIYF. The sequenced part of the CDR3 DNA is TGTGCCAGTAGACGCCGATCTACGGGACAGGGAACCTCTGGAAACACC.

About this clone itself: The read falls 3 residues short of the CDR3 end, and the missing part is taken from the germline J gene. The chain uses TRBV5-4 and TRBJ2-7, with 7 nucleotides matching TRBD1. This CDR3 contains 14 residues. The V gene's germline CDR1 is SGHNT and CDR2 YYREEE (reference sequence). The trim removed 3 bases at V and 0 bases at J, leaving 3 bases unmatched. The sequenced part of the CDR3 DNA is TGTGCCAGCAGCTCACAGGGGATCTCCTACGAG. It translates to CASSSQGISYE. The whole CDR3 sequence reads CASSSQGISYEQYF. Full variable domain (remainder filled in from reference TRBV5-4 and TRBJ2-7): ETGVTQSPTHLIKTRGQQVTLRCSSQSGHNTVSWYQQALGQGPQFIFQYYREEENGRGNFPPRFSGLQFPNYSSELNVNALELDDSALYLCASSSQGISYEQYFGPGTRLTVT.

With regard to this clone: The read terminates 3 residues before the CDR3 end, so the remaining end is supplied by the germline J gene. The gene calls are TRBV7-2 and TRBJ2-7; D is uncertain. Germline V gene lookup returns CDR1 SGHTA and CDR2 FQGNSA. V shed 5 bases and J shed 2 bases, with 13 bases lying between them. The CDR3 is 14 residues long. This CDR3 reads CASSPPPGTYEQYF. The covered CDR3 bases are TGTGCCAGCAGCCCCCCCCCAGGAACCTACGAG.

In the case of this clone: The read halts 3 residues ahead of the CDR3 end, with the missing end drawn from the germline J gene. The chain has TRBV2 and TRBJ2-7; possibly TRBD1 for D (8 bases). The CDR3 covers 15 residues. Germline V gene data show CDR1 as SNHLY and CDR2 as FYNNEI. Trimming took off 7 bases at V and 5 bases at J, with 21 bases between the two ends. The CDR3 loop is CASMSQSGTGNEQYF. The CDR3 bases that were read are TGTGCCAGCATGTCTCAGAGCGGGACAGGTAACGAG.

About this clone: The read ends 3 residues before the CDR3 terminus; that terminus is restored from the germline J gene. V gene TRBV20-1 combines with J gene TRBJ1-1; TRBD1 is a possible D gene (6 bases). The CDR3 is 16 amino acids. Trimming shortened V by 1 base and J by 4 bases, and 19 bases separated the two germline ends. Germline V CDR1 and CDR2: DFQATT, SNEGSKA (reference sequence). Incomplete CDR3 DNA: TGCAGTGCTAGAGGGAAGACAGGAGTTTTGACCACTGAA. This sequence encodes CSARGKTGVLTTE. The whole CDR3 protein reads CSARGKTGVLTTEAFF.

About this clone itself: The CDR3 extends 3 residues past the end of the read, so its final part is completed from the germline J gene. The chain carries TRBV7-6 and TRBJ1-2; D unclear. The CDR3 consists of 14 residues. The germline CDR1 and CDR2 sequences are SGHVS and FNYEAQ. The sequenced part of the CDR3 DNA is TGTGCCAGCAGCTTAGGAACGTACTCCTACGAC. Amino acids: CASSLGTYSYD. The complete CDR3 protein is CASSLGTYSYDYTF.

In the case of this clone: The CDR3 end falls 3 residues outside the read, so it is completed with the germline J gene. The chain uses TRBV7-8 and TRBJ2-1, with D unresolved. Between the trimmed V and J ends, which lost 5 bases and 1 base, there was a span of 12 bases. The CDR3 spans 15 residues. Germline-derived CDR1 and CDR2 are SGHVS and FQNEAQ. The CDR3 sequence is CASSRHTRSYNEQFF. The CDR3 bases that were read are TGTGCCAGCAGCCGACACACACGATCCTACAATGAG.

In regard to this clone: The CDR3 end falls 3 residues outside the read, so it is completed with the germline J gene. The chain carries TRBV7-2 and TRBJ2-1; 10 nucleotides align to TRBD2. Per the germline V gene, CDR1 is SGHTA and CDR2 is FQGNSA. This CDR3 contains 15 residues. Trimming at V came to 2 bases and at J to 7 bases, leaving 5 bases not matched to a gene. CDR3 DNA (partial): TGTGCCAGCAGCTTAACGGCTAGCGGGAGAAATGAG. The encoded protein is CASSLTASGRNE. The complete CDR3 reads CASSLTASGRNEQFF.